Below, one T cell receptor beta chain is given with its context. The antigen is undetermined. The authors ran a second PCR of 7 to 11 cycles using a sample-barcoded 5' primer and a J-beta primer mix. TCRdb re-called the 5' RACE reads with MiXCR, one entry per CDR3 protein. The sample gives some 710,000 distinct CDR3 sequences, around 45% of which show up once; 15% to 20% is in the top ten. The data belong to a study of blood T cells in healthy people across ages. Findings and limits, study-wide: Long-lived donors had more naive CD4+ cells and higher diversity than aged donors. A conclusive naive versus antigen-experienced comparison was prevented by the unsorted PBMCs.

The origin of this receptor is a man older than 75 in good health. The sequencing input was blood.

The CDR3 region has the DNA TGCGCCAGCAGCTTGCCAGGGCCAGGCACTGAAGCTTTCTTT. Translating it yields CASSLPGPGTEAFF. V usage is TRBV5-1 and J usage is TRBJ1-1; TRBD1 might be the D (5 bases). Trimming left V 1 base short and J 4 bases short, with 11 bases between. The length of the CDR3 is 14 residues. Germline CDR1 reads SGHRS; CDR2 reads YFSETQ.